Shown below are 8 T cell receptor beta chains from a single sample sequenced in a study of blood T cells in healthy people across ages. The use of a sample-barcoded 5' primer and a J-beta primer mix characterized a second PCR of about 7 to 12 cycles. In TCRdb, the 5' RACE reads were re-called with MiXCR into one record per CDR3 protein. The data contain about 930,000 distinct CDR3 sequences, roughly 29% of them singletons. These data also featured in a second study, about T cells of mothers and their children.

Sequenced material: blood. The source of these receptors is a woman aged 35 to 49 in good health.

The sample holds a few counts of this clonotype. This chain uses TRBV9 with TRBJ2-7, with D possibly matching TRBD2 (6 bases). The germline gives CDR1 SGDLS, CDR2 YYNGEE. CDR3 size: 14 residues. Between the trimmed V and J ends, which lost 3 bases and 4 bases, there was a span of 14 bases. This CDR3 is CASSGGAGNYEQYF. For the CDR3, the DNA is TGTGCCAGCAGCGGAGGGGCGGGGAATTACGAGCAGTACTTC. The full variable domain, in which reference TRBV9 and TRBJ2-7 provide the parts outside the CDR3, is DSGVTQTPKHLITATGQRVTLRCSPRSGDLSVYWYQQSLDQGLQFLIQYYNGEERAKGNILERFSAQQFPDLHSELNLSSLELGDSALYFCASSGGAGNYEQYFGPGTRLTVT.

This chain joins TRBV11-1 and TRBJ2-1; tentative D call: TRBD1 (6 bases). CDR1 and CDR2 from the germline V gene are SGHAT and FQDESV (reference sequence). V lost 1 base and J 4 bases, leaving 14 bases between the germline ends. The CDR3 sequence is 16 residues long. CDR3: CASSLDDRRLYNEQFF. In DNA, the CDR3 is TGTGCCAGCAGCTTAGACGACAGGAGGTTATACAATGAGCAGTTCTTC.

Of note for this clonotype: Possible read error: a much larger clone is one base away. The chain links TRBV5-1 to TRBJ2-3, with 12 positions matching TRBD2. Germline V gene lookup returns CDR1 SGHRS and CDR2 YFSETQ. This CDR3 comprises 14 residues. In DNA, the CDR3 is TGCGCCACCAGACTAGCGGGGGACACAGATATGCAGTATTTT. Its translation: CATRLAGDTDMQYF.

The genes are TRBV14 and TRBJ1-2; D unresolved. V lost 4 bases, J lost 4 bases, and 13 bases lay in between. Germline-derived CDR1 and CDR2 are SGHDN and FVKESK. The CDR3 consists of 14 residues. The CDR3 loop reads CASSRGRQPYGYTF. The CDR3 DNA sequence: TGTGCCAGCAGCCGAGGACGCCAGCCCTATGGCTACACCTTC.

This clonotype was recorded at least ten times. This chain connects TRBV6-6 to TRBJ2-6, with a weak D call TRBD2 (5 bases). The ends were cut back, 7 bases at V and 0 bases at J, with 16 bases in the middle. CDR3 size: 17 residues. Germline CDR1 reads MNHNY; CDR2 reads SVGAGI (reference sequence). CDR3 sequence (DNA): TGTGCCAGCATGTCGTCAGAGGGATACTCTGGGGCCAACGTCCTGACTTTC. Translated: CASMSSEGYSGANVLTF.

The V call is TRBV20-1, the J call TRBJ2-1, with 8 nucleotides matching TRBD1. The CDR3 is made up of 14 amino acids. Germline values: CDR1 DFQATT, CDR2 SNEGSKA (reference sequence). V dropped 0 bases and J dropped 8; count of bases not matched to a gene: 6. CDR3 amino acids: CSAREGQGIDEQFF. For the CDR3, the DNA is TGCAGTGCTAGAGAAGGACAGGGTATCGATGAGCAGTTCTTC.

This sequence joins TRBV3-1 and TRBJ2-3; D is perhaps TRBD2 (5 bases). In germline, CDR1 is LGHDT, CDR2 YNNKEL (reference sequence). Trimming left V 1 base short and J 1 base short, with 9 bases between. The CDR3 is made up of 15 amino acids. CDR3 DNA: TGTGCCAGCAGCCAAGGGGGAGCGGGCACAGATACGCAGTATTTT. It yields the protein CASSQGGAGTDTQYF.

The CDR3: CASWGRSQETQYF. CDR3 bases: TGTGCCAGCTGGGGACGGTCCCAAGAGACCCAGTACTTC. The chain links TRBV25-1 to TRBJ2-5, with D possibly called TRBD1 or TRBD2 (5 bases each). The V end was cut by 8 bases, the J end by 1 base, with 11 bases between. CDR3 size: 13 residues. Germline CDR1 MGHDK, CDR2 SYGVNS.